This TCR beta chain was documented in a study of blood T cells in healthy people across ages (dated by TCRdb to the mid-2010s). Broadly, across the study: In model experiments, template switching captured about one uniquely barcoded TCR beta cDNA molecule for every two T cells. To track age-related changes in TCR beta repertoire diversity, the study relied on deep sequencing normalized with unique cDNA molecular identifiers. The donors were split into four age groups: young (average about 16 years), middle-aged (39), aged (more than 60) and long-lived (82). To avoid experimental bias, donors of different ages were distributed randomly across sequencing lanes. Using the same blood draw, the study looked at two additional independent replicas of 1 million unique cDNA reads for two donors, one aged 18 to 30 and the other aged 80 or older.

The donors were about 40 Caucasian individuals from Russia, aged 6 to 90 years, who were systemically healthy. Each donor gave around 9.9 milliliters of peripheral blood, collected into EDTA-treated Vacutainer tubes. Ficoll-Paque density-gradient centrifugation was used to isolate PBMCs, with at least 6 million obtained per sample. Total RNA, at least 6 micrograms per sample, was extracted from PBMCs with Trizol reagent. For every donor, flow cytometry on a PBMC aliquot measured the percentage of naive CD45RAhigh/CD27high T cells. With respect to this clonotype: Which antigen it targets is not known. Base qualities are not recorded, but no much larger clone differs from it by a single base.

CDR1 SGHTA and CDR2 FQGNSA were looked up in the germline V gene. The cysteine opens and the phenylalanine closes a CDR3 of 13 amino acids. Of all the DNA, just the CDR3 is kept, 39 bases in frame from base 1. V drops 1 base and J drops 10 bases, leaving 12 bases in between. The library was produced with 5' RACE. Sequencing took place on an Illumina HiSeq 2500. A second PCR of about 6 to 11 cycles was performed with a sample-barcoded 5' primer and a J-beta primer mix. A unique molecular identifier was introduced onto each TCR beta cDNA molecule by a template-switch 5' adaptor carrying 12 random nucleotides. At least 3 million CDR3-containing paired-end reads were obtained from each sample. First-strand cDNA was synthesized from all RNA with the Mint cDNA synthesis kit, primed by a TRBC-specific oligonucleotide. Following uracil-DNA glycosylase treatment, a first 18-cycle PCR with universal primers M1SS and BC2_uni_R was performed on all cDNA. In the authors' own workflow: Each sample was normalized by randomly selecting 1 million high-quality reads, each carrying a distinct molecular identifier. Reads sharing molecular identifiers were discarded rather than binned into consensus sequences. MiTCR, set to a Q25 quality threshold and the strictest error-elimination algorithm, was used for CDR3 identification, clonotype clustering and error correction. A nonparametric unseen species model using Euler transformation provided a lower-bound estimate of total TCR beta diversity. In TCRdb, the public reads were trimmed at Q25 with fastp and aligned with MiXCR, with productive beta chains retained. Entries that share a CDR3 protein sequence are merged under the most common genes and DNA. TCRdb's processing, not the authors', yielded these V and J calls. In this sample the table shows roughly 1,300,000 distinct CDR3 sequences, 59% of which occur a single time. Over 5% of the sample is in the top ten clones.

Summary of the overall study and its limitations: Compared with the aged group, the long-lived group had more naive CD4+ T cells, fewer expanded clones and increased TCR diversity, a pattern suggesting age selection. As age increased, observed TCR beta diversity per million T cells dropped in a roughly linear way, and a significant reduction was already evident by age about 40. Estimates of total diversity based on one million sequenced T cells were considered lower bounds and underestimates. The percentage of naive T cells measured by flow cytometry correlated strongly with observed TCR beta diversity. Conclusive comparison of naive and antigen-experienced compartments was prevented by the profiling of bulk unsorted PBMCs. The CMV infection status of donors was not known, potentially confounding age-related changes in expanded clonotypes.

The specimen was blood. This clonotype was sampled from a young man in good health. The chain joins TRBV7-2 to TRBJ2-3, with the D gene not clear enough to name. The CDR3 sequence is CASSLDTSLAQYF. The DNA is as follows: TGTGCCAGCAGCTTAGATACATCTCTCGCGCAGTATTTT.